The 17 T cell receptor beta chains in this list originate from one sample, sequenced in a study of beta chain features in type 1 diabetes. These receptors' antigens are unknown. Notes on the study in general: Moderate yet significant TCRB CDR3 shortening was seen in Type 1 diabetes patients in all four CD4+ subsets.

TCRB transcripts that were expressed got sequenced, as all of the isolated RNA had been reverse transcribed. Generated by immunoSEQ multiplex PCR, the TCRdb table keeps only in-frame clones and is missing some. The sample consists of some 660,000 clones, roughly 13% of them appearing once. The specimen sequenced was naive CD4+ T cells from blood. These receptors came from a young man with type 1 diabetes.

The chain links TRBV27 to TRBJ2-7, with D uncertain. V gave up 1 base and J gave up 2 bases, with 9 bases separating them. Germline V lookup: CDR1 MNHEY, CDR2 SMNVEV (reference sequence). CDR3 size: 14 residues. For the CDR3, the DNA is TGTGCCAGCAGTTTATTACCGGGCCCCTACGAGCAGTACTTC. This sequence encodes CASSLLPGPYEQYF.

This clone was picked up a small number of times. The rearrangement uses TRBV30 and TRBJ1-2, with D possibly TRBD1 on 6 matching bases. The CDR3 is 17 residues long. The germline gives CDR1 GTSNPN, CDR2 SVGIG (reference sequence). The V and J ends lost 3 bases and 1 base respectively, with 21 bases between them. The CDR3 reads CAWSRGSGELRNYGYTF. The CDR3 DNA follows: TGTGCCTGGAGCCGGGGGTCAGGGGAACTACGTAACTATGGCTACACCTTC.

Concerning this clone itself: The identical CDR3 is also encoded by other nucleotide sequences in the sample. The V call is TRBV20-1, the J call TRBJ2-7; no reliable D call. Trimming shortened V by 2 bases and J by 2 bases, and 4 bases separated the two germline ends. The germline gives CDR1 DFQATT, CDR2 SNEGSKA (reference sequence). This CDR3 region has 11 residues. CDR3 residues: CSARLAYEQYF. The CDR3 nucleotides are TGCAGTGCTAGACTAGCCTACGAGCAGTACTTC.

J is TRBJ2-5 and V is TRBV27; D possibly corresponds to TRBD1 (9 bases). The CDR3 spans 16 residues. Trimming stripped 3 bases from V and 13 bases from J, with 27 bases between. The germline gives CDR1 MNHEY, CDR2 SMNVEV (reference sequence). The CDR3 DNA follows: TGTGCCAGCAGTTTTCTCAGTGGACAGGGGCGGGAGGTCACGTACTTC. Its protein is CASSFLSGQGREVTYF.

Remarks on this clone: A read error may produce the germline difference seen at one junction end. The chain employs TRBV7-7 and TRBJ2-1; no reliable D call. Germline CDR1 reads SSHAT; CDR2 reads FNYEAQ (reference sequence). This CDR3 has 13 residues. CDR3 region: CASSSSTYNEQFF. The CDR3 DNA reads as TGTGCTAGCAGCTCCTCCACCTACAATGAGCAGTTCTTC.

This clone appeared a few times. For the CDR3, the DNA is TGTGCCAGTAGAAACGTGGCTAGCGGGACCTACAATGAGCAGTTCTTC. Protein: CASRNVASGTYNEQFF. V is TRBV19 and J is TRBJ2-1, with TRBD2 matching 9 bases. Trimming cost V 6 bases and J 2 bases; bases outside gene matches: 8. The CDR3 extends over 16 amino acids. Germline V lookup: CDR1 LNHDA, CDR2 SQIVND (reference sequence).

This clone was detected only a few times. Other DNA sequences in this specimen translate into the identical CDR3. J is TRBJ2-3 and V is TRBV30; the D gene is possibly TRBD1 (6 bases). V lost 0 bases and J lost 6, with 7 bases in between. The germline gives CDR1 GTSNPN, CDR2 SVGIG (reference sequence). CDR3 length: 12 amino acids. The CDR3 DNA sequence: TGTGCCTGGAGTGTGGGGGCGGATACGCAGTATTTT. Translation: CAWSVGADTQYF.

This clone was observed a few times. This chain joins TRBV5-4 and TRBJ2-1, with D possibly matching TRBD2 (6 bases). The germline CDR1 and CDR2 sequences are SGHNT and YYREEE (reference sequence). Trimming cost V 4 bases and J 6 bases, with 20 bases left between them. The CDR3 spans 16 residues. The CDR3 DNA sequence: TGTGCCAGCAGCCCCGCCGGACTACGGAACTTCAATGAGCAGTTCTTC. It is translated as CASSPAGLRNFNEQFF.

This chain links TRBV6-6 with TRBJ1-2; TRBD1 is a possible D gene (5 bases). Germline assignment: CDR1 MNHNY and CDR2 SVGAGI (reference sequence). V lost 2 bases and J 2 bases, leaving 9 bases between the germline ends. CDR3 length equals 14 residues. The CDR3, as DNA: TGTGCCAGCAGTTACGGGGGTTCCAACTATGGCTACACCTTC. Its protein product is CASSYGGSNYGYTF.

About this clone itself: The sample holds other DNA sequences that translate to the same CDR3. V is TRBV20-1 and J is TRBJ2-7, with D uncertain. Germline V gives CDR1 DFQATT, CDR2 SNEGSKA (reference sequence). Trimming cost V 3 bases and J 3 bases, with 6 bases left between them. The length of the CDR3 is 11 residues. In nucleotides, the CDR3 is TGCAGTGCTAGGGGCAACTACGAGCAGTACTTC. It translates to CSARGNYEQYF.

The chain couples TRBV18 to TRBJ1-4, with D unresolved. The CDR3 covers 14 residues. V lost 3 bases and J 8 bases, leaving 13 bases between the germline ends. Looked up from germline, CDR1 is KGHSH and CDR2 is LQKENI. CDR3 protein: CASSPFEYREKLFF. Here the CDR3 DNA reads TGTGCCAGCTCACCTTTCGAGTATCGAGAAAAACTGTTTTTT.

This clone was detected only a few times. CDR3 coding DNA: TGTGCCTGGAGTACCGACGTTGGCCCCACTGAAGCTTTCTTT. Protein: CAWSTDVGPTEAFF. The V and J genes are TRBV30 and TRBJ1-1; D ambiguous. Trimming removed 2 bases at V and 4 bases at J, with 14 bases between. Germline-derived CDR1 and CDR2 are GTSNPN and SVGIG (reference sequence). The CDR3 covers 14 residues.

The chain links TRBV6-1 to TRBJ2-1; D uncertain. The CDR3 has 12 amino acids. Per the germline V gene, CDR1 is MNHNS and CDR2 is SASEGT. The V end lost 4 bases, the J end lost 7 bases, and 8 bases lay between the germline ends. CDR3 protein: CASSVKDNEQFF. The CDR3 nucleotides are TGTGCCAGCAGTGTGAAGGATAATGAGCAGTTCTTC.

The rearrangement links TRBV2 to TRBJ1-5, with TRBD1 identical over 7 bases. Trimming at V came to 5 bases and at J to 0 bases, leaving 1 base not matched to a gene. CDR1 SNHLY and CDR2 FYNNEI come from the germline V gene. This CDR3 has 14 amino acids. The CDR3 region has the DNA TGTGCCAGCAGTAGACAGGGTAGCAATCAGCCCCAGCATTTT. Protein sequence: CASSRQGSNQPQHF.

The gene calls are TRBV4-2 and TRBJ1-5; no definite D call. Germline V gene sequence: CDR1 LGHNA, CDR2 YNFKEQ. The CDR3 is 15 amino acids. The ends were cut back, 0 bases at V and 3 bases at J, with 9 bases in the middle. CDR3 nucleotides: TGTGCCAGCAGCCAAGAACTGAACCTCAATCAGCCCCAGCATTTT. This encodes CASSQELNLNQPQHF.

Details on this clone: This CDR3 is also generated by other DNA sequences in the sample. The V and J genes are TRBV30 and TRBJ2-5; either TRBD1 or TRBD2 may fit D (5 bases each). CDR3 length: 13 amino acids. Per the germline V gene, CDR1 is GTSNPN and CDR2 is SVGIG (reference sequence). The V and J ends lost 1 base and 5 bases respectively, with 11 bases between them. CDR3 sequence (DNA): TGTGCCTGGAGTGGGGGGTTGGAGGAGACCCAGTACTTC. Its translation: CAWSGGLEETQYF. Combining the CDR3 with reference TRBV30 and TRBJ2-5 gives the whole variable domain SQTIHQWPATLVQPVGSPLSLECTVEGTSNPNLYWYRQAAGRGLQLLFYSVGIGQISSEVPQNLSASRPQDRQFILSSKKLLLSDSGFYLCAWSGGLEETQYFGPGTRLLVL.

The CDR3 region is CASSLWSSGGAGETQYF. CDR3 DNA: TGTGCCAGCAGTTTATGGTCTAGCGGGGGGGCCGGAGAGACCCAGTACTTC. V usage is TRBV28 and J usage is TRBJ2-5, with 12 bases fitting TRBD2. J was trimmed by 4 bases and V by 0 bases; bases with no gene match: 6. The germline gives CDR1 MDHEN, CDR2 SYDVKM. CDR3 length equals 17 residues.